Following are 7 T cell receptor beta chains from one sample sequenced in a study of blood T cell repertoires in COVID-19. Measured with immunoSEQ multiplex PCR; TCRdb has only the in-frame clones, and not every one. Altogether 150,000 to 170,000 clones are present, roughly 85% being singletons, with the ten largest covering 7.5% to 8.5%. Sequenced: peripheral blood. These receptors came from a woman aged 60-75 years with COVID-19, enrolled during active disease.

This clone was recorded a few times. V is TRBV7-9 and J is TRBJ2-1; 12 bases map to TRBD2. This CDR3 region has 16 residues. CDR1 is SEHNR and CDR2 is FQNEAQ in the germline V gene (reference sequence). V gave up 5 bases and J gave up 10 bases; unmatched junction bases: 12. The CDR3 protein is CASSDSASGGAREQFF. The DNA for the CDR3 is TGTGCCAGCAGCGATTCAGCTAGCGGGGGGGCCAGGGAGCAGTTCTTC. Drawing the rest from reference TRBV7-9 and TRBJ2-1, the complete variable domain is DTGVSQNPRHKITKRGQNVTFRCDPISEHNRLYWYRQTLGQGPEFLTYFQNEAQLEKSRLLSDRFSAERPKGSFSTLEIQRTEQGDSAMYLCASSDSASGGAREQFFGPGTRLTVL.

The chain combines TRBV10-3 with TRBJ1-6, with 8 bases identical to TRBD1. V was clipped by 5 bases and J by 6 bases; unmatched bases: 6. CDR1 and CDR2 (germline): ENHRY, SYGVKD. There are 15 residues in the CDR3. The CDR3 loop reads CAISSRDRPNSPLHF. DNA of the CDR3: TGTGCCATCAGTAGTAGGGACAGGCCTAATTCACCCCTCCACTTT.

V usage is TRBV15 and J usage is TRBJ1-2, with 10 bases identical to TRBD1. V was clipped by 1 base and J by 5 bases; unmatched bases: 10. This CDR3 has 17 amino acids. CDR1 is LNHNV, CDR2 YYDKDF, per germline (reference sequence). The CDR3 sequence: CATSRVYGQGGRYGYTF. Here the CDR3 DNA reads TGTGCCACCAGCAGAGTCTATGGACAGGGGGGAAGGTATGGCTACACCTTC.

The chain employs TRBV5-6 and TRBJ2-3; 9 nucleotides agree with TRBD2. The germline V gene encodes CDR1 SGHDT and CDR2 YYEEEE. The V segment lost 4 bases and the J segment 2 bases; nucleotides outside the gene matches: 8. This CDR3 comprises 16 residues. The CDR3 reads CASSLLSGRSTDTQYF. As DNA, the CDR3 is TGTGCCAGCAGCCTACTAAGCGGGAGGTCCACAGATACGCAGTATTTT.

The CDR3 DNA sequence: TGTGCCAGCAGCTGGGGGGGCCGCACAGATACGCAGTATTTT. It translates to CASSWGGRTDTQYF. This chain joins TRBV7-9 and TRBJ2-3; D may be TRBD2 (7 bases). Trimming cost V 4 bases and J 1 base, with 9 bases left between them. CDR3 length: 14 amino acids. The germline CDR1 and CDR2 sequences are SEHNR and FQNEAQ (reference sequence).

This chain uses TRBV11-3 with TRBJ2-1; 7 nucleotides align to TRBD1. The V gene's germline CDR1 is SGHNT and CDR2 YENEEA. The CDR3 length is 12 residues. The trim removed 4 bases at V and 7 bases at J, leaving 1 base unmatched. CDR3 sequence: CASSSQGNEQFF. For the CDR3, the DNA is TGTGCCAGCAGCTCACAGGGGAATGAGCAGTTCTTC.

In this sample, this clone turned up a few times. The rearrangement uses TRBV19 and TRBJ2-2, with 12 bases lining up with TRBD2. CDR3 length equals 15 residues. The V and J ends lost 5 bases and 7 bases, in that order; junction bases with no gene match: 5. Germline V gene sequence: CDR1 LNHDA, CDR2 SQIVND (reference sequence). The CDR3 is CASSPSGGAGGELFF. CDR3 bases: TGTGCCAGTAGTCCTAGCGGGGGGGCAGGCGGGGAGCTGTTTTTT.